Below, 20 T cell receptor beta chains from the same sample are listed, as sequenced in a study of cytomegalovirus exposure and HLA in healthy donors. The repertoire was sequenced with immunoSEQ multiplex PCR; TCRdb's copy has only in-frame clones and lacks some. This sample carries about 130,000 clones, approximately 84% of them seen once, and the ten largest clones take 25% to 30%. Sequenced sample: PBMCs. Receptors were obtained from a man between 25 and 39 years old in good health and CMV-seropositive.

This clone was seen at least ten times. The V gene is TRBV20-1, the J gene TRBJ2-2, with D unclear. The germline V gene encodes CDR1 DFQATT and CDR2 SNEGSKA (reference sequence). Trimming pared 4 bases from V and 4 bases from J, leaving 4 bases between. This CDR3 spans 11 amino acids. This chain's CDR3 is CSATSTGELFF. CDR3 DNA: TGCAGTGCTACTAGCACCGGGGAGCTGTTTTTT.

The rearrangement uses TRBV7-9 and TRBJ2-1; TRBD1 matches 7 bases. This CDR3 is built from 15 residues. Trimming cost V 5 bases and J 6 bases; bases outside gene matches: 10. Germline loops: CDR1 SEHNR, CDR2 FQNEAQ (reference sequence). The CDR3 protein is CASSLGTAGANEQFF. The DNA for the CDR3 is TGTGCCAGCAGCCTCGGGACAGCAGGGGCCAATGAGCAGTTCTTC.

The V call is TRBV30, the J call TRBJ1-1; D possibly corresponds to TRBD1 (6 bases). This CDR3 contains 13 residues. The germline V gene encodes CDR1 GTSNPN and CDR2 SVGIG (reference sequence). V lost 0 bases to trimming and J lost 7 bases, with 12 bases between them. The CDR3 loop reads CAWSVQGVGEAFF. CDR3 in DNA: TGTGCCTGGAGTGTACAGGGTGTCGGTGAAGCTTTCTTT.

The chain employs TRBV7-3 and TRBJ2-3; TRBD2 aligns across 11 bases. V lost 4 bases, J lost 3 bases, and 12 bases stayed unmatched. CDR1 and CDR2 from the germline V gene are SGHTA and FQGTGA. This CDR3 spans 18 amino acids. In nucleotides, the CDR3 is TGTGCCAGCAGCTCCGGGGCTAGCGGGGGGTTGGGGACAGATACGCAGTATTTT. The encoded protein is CASSSGASGGLGTDTQYF.

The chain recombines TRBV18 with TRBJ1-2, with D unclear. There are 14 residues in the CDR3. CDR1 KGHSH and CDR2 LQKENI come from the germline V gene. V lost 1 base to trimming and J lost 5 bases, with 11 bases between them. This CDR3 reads CASSPLEAVYGYTF. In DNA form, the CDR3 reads TGTGCCAGCTCACCACTAGAGGCCGTTTATGGCTACACCTTC.

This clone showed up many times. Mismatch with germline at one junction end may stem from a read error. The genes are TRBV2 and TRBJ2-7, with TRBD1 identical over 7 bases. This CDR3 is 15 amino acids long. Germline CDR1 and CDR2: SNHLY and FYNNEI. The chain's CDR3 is CASREGGAGSWEQYF. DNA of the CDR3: TGTGCCAGCAGAGAAGGGGGCGCCGGCTCCTGGGAGCAGTACTTC.

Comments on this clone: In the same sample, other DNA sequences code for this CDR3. DNA for the CDR3: TGTGCCTGGAGTGTATCCGGGTCCTACGAGCAGTACTTC. Encoded protein: CAWSVSGSYEQYF. This rearrangement joins TRBV30 to TRBJ2-7; no reliable D call. V lost 0 bases, J lost 1 base, and 7 bases lay in between. Looked up from germline, CDR1 is GTSNPN and CDR2 is SVGIG (reference sequence). CDR3 length: 13 amino acids.

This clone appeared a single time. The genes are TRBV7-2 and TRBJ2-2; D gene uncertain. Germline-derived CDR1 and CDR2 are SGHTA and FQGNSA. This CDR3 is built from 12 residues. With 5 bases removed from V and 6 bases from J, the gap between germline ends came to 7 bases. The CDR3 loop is CASSPYAGELFF. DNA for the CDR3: TGTGCCAGCAGCCCTTATGCCGGGGAGCTGTTTTTT.

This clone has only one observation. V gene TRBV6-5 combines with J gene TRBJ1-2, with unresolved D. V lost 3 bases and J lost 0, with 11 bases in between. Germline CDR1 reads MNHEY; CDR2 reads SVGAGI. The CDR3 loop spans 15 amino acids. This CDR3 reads CASSYVGSSNYGYTF. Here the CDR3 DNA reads TGTGCCAGCAGTTATGTCGGTAGCTCTAACTATGGCTACACCTTC.

In DNA, the CDR3 is TGTGCTAGTGGTTTGGTTCTGGGACAGGGGTACTCTGGGGCCAACGTCCTGACTTTC. It translates to CASGLVLGQGYSGANVLTF. The chain employs TRBV12-5 and TRBJ2-6, with 10 nucleotides matching TRBD1. The junction had 5 bases not matched to a gene; V was cut back by 0 bases and J by 0 bases. This CDR3 has 19 residues. Germline V gene data show CDR1 as LGHNT and CDR2 as FRNRAP.

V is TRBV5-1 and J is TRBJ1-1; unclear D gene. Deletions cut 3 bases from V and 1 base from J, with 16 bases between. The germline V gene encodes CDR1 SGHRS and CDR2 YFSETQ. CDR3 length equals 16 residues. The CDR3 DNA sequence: TGCGCCAGCAGCTGGGCCGGAACTCATCCGAACACTGAAGCTTTCTTT. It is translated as CASSWAGTHPNTEAFF.

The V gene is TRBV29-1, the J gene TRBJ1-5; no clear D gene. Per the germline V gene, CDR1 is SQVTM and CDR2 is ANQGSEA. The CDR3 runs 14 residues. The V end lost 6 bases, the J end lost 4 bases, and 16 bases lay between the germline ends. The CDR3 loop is CSVSRGAANQPQHF. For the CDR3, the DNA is TGCAGCGTCTCGAGAGGAGCGGCAAATCAGCCCCAGCATTTT.

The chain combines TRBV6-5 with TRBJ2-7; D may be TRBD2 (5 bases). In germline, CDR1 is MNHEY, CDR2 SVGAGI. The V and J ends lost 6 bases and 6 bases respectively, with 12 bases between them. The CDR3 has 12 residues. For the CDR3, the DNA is TGTGCCAGCAGAAACACGGCGGGCGAGCAGTACTTC. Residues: CASRNTAGEQYF.

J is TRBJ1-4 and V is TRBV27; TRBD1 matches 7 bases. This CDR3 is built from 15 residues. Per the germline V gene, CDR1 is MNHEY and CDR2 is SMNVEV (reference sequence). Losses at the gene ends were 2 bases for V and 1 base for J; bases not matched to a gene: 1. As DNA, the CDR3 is TGTGCCAGCAGTTTAACAGGGGAAACTAATGAAAAACTGTTTTTT. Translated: CASSLTGETNEKLFF.

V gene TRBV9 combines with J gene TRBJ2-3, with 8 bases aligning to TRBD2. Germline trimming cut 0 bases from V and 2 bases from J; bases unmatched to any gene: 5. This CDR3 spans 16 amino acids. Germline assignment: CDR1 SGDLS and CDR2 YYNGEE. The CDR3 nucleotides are TGTGCCAGCAGCGTAGATCTTAGCGGGGCCACAGATACGCAGTATTTT. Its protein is CASSVDLSGATDTQYF. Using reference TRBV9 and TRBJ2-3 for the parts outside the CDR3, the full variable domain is DSGVTQTPKHLITATGQRVTLRCSPRSGDLSVYWYQQSLDQGLQFLIQYYNGEERAKGNILERFSAQQFPDLHSELNLSSLELGDSALYFCASSVDLSGATDTQYFGPGTRLTVL.

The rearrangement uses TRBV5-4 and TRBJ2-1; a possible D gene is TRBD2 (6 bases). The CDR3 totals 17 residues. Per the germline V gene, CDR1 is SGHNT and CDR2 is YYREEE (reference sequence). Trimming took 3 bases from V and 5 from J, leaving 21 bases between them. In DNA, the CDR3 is TGTGCCAGCAGCTCGGCCATTGGCGGGGACCTAAACAATGAGCAGTTCTTC. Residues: CASSSAIGGDLNNEQFF.

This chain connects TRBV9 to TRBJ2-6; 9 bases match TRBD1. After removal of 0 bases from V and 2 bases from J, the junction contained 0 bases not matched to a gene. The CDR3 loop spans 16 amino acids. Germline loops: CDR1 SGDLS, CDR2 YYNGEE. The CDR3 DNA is TGTGCCAGCAGCGTAGGGGACAGGGCTGGGGCCAACGTCCTGACTTTC. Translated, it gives CASSVGDRAGANVLTF.

The CDR3 DNA is TGTGCCAGCAGTTTTCGGGGGACTTCCCGAAGGATTGAAAAACTGTTTTTT. Translated, it gives CASSFRGTSRRIEKLFF. The chain links TRBV27 to TRBJ1-4, with D perhaps matching TRBD1 (5 bases). V lost 3 bases and J 7 bases, leaving 21 bases between the germline ends. The length of the CDR3 is 17 residues. CDR1 MNHEY and CDR2 SMNVEV come from the germline V gene (reference sequence).

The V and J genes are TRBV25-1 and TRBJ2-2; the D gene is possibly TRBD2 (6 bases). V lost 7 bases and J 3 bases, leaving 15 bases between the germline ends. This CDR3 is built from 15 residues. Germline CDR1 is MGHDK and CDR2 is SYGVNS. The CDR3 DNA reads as TGTGCCAGCATCTCTCGCGGGATCGACACCGGGGAGCTGTTTTTT. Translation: CASISRGIDTGELFF.

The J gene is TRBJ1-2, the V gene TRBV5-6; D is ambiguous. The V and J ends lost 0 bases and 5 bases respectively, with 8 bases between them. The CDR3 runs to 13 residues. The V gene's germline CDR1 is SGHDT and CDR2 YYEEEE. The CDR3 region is CASSLVQFYGYTF. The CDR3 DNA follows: TGTGCCAGCAGCTTGGTACAGTTTTATGGCTACACCTTC.